What follows is one T cell receptor (beta chain) and its context. This entry comes from a study of blood T cell repertoires in COVID-19. Study information: Samples came from the United States, Italy and Spain, spanning acute and convalescent COVID-19. T cells, B-cell-depleted T cells, or PBMCs supplied cDNA or gDNA.

This CDR3 is built from 15 residues. Trimming shortened V by 1 base and J by 2 bases, and 12 bases separated the two germline ends. The germline V gene encodes CDR1 SGHRS and CDR2 YFSETQ. Original processing notes: The assay estimated nucleated cells by amplifying reference gene primers. Data came from immunoSEQ multiplex PCR; TCRdb stores just in-frame clones and leaves some out. D and trimming were read from the DNA, whereas the V and J calls and clone size are those reported in that table. The sample lists approximately 210,000 clones; 83% were seen once. The sample taken for sequencing was peripheral blood. The V gene is TRBV5-1, the J gene TRBJ2-5, with D hard to call. The receptor was derived from a woman aged 40 to 50 with active or convalescent COVID-19. DNA of the CDR3: TGCGCCAGCAGCTTGTGGGCAGCCGAACAAGAGACCCAGTACTTC. Its protein is CASSLWAAEQETQYF.